A single sample is the source of the 24 T cell receptor beta chains below, sequenced in a study of blood T cell repertoires in COVID-19. Profiled with immunoSEQ multiplex PCR; TCRdb holds only in-frame clones, not every one. The sample holds 200,000 to 250,000 clones, almost 85% seen once. Input material: PBMCs or T cells enriched from blood (not recorded which). The receptor source for this set is a woman aged 45-60 years with acute COVID-19.

The CDR3 protein is CASSNTITGGHEQYF. In nucleotides, the CDR3 is TGTGCCAGTAGTAATACAATAACGGGGGGGCACGAGCAGTACTTC. This chain links TRBV19 with TRBJ2-7; 8 positions match TRBD2. Germline CDR1 and CDR2: LNHDA and SQIVND (reference sequence). CDR3 length: 15 residues. Trimming removed 4 bases from V and 5 bases from J; junction bases left unmatched: 10.

The V call is TRBV11-1, the J call TRBJ1-5; unclear D gene. V lost 3 bases to trimming and J lost 3 bases, with 6 bases between them. This CDR3 contains 13 residues. Germline V lookup: CDR1 SGHAT, CDR2 FQDESV (reference sequence). CDR3 coding DNA: TGTGCCAGCAGCTTCAATTCCAATCAGCCCCAGCATTTT. Amino acid sequence: CASSFNSNQPQHF. The variable domain in full, with the rest retrieved from reference TRBV11-1 and TRBJ1-5, is EAEVAQSPRYKITEKSQAVAFWCDPISGHATLYWYRQILGQGPELLVQFQDESVVDDSQLPKDRFSAERLKGVDSTLKIQPAELGDSAMYLCASSFNSNQPQHFGDGTRLSIL.

The chain combines TRBV27 with TRBJ1-6, with TRBD1 matching 8 bases. Germline trimming cut 6 bases from V and 8 bases from J; bases unmatched to any gene: 12. This CDR3 has 16 residues. Germline V CDR1 and CDR2: MNHEY, SMNVEV (reference sequence). DNA for the CDR3: TGTGCCAGCAGGCCAAGGACAGGGATGGTTGATTCACCCCTCCACTTT. Translation gives CASRPRTGMVDSPLHF.

V gene TRBV29-1 combines with J gene TRBJ1-2, with 8 positions matching TRBD1. This CDR3 has 15 residues. Trimming removed 1 base from V and 2 bases from J; junction bases left unmatched: 6. Germline V gene lookup returns CDR1 SQVTM and CDR2 ANQGSEA. The CDR3, as DNA: TGCAGCGTTGAAGTCGCGGACAGGGTGAACTATGGCTACACCTTC. This encodes CSVEVADRVNYGYTF.

The sample holds a few counts of this clone. The chain recombines TRBV7-9 with TRBJ2-3; TRBD1 matches at 7 bases. This CDR3 is 13 amino acids long. V lost 3 bases to trimming and J lost 14 bases; unmatched junction nucleotides: 11. Germline loops: CDR1 SEHNR, CDR2 FQNEAQ (reference sequence). The CDR3 nucleotides read TGTGCCAGCAGCTTGGGGATAGGGGACAGCCTGTATTTT. Translating gives CASSLGIGDSLYF.

V and J are TRBV12-3 or TRBV12-4 and TRBJ1-2; 9 nucleotides agree with TRBD1. This CDR3 is 13 amino acids long. V was pared by 5 bases and J by 6 bases, with 4 bases of the junction left unmatched. For the CDR3, the DNA is TGTGCCAGCAGTGCCGGACAGGGGAATGGCTACACCTTC. It codes for CASSAGQGNGYTF.

This chain uses TRBV11-1 with TRBJ1-1; 10 nucleotides align to TRBD1. The CDR3 contains 14 residues. Germline CDR1 is SGHAT and CDR2 is FQDESV (reference sequence). V lost 5 bases to trimming and J lost 4 bases; unmatched junction nucleotides: 4. CDR3 region: CASSPRTGGTEAFF. Written as DNA, the CDR3 is TGTGCCAGCAGCCCCCGGACAGGGGGCACTGAAGCTTTCTTT. Together with reference TRBV11-1 and TRBJ1-1, the CDR3 gives the full variable domain: EAEVAQSPRYKITEKSQAVAFWCDPISGHATLYWYRQILGQGPELLVQFQDESVVDDSQLPKDRFSAERLKGVDSTLKIQPAELGDSAMYLCASSPRTGGTEAFFGQGTRLTVV.

This clone was found once. The chain couples TRBV5-1 to TRBJ1-3; no reliable D call. The length of the CDR3 is 16 residues. From germline, CDR1 is SGHRS and CDR2 YFSETQ. Trimming took off 4 bases at V and 0 bases at J, with 14 bases between the two ends. CDR3 sequence reads: CASSPGDASSGNTIYF. CDR3 DNA sequence: TGCGCCAGCAGCCCTGGAGACGCTAGCTCTGGAAACACCATATATTTT.

The chain employs TRBV6-1 and TRBJ1-2, with 9 positions matching TRBD1. Trimming cost V 3 bases and J 4 bases; bases outside gene matches: 3. CDR1 and CDR2 from the germline V gene are MNHNS and SASEGT. The CDR3 covers 14 residues. This CDR3 reads CASSEDRGVYGYTF. CDR3 in DNA: TGTGCCAGCAGTGAGGACAGGGGAGTCTATGGCTACACCTTC.

This clone has only one observation. The chain is built from TRBV14 and TRBJ1-2; 8 nucleotides agree with TRBD1. The CDR3 has 13 amino acids. The germline V gene has CDR1 SGHDN and CDR2 FVKESK. The ends lost 5 bases at V and 8 bases at J; junction bases unmatched: 7. The CDR3, as DNA: TGTGCCAGCAGCTACGGACAGGGTTTCGGCTACACCTTC. Amino acid sequence: CASSYGQGFGYTF.

The chain uses TRBV7-9 and TRBJ2-1; D is perhaps TRBD2 (5 bases). The V end lost 4 bases, the J end lost 9 bases, and 19 bases lay between the germline ends. The CDR3 runs 15 residues. The V gene's germline CDR1 is SEHNR and CDR2 FQNEAQ (reference sequence). The CDR3 nucleotides read TGTGCCAGCAGCTCCCAAGAACTAGATCCGGGTGAGCAGTTCTTC. This sequence encodes CASSSQELDPGEQFF.

V and J are TRBV27 and TRBJ2-1; TRBD1 might be the D (6 bases). Germline V gene lookup returns CDR1 MNHEY and CDR2 SMNVEV (reference sequence). V gave up 6 bases and J gave up 0 bases, with 12 bases separating them. CDR3 length: 15 amino acids. The CDR3, as DNA: TGTGCCAGCAGCGACAGGCCGAGCTCCTACAATGAGCAGTTCTTC. Translated, it gives CASSDRPSSYNEQFF.

The chain combines TRBV4-1 with TRBJ1-2, with D possibly TRBD1 on 6 matching bases. Between the trimmed V and J ends, which lost 2 bases and 3 bases, there was a span of 13 bases. CDR3 length: 15 residues. The germline V gene has CDR1 MGHRA and CDR2 YSYEKL. The CDR3 DNA sequence: TGCGCCAGCAGCCAATCCGCGGGGGGCGACTATGGCTACACCTTC. The encoded protein is CASSQSAGGDYGYTF.

This chain uses TRBV6-5 with TRBJ1-3; D might be TRBD1 (6 bases). This CDR3 region has 15 residues. Germline V gene lookup returns CDR1 MNHEY and CDR2 SVGAGI. Trimming removed 6 bases at V and 2 bases at J, with 14 bases between. The CDR3 loop reads CASSLNRATGNTIYF. CDR3 coding DNA: TGTGCCAGCAGCCTAAACAGGGCAACTGGAAACACCATATATTTT.

This CDR3 reads CASSQGQTNTEAFF. The DNA of the CDR3 is TGCGCCAGCAGTCAGGGACAGACTAACACTGAAGCTTTCTTT. The genes are TRBV5-1 and TRBJ1-1; 7 positions match TRBD1. Germline lookup yields CDR1 SGHRS and CDR2 YFSETQ. V shed 5 bases, J shed 2 bases, and the junction held 6 bases outside the gene matches. CDR3 length: 14 residues.

The chain recombines TRBV7-2 with TRBJ2-2; TRBD1 aligns across 7 bases. This CDR3 contains 17 residues. Trimming removed 1 base from V and 4 bases from J; junction bases left unmatched: 9. Germline CDR1 SGHTA, CDR2 FQGNSA. The CDR3 DNA is TGTGCCAGCAGCTTAGAGATCGAACAGGGGACCACCGGGGAGCTGTTTTTT. Its protein product is CASSLEIEQGTTGELFF.

V and J are TRBV5-1 and TRBJ2-7; D is possibly TRBD2 (6 bases). This CDR3 is 13 amino acids long. V lost 5 bases and J lost 4, with 13 bases in between. Germline CDR1 is SGHRS and CDR2 is YFSETQ. CDR3 region: CASRRDGPYEQYF. The CDR3 nucleotides read TGCGCCAGCAGGCGGGACGGACCTTACGAGCAGTACTTC.

The chain employs TRBV7-9 and TRBJ1-5; possibly TRBD1 for D (5 bases). V was clipped by 5 bases and J by 3 bases, with 11 bases between them. Germline V lookup: CDR1 SEHNR, CDR2 FQNEAQ (reference sequence). The length of the CDR3 is 14 residues. The CDR3 bases are TGTGCCAGCAGCGGAGACAGTTTCAATCAGCCCCAGCATTTT. Amino acids: CASSGDSFNQPQHF.

V usage is TRBV19 and J usage is TRBJ1-1, with unresolved D. This CDR3 has 16 residues. Germline CDR1 is LNHDA and CDR2 is SQIVND (reference sequence). Trimming left V 5 bases short and J 1 base short, with 17 bases between. CDR3 in amino acids: CASSSLGVETNTEAFF. The CDR3 DNA sequence: TGTGCCAGTAGTTCGCTCGGGGTGGAGACGAACACTGAAGCTTTCTTT.

For the CDR3, the DNA is TGCGCCAGCAGCCAAGATCTGTTAAAACAAGAGACCCAGTACTTC. Protein sequence: CASSQDLLKQETQYF. This chain joins TRBV4-3 and TRBJ2-5; D gene uncertain. Germline V CDR1 and CDR2: LGHNA, YSLEER. V was pared by 0 bases and J by 2 bases, with 10 bases between. The CDR3 runs to 15 residues.

The chain couples TRBV30 to TRBJ1-5; D remains ambiguous. Looked up from germline, CDR1 is GTSNPN and CDR2 is SVGIG (reference sequence). This CDR3 region has 12 residues. The V and J ends lost 2 bases and 9 bases respectively, with 11 bases between them. The CDR3 DNA sequence: TGTGCCTGGAGTCAATCCTCGGGGCCCCAGCATTTT. It specifies CAWSQSSGPQHF.

This clone was seen a handful of times. Other DNA sequences of this sample code for an identical CDR3. This chain joins TRBV27 and TRBJ2-2; 7 bases fit TRBD1. Germline V gene lookup returns CDR1 MNHEY and CDR2 SMNVEV (reference sequence). J gave up 5 bases and V 5 bases, and 8 bases lay outside the gene matches. This CDR3 has 15 amino acids. CDR3 in amino acids: CASSPRQGWTGELFF. The CDR3 bases are TGTGCCAGCAGTCCCCGACAGGGATGGACCGGGGAGCTGTTTTTT.

This chain links TRBV27 with TRBJ1-1, with D maybe TRBD1 (5 bases). Germline loops: CDR1 MNHEY, CDR2 SMNVEV (reference sequence). V was pared by 8 bases and J by 0 bases, with 10 bases between. The CDR3 extends over 13 amino acids. The CDR3 reads CASGGVMNTEAFF. The CDR3, as DNA: TGTGCCAGCGGAGGGGTCATGAACACTGAAGCTTTCTTT.

The rearrangement uses TRBV4-1 and TRBJ1-4; TRBD1 matches at 7 bases. In germline, CDR1 is MGHRA, CDR2 YSYEKL. The CDR3 is 15 residues long. The V segment lost 7 bases and the J segment 4 bases; nucleotides outside the gene matches: 9. The CDR3 DNA reads as TGCGCCAGCACCCTCCTGACAGGGATTAATGAAAAACTGTTTTTT. Amino acid sequence: CASTLLTGINEKLFF.